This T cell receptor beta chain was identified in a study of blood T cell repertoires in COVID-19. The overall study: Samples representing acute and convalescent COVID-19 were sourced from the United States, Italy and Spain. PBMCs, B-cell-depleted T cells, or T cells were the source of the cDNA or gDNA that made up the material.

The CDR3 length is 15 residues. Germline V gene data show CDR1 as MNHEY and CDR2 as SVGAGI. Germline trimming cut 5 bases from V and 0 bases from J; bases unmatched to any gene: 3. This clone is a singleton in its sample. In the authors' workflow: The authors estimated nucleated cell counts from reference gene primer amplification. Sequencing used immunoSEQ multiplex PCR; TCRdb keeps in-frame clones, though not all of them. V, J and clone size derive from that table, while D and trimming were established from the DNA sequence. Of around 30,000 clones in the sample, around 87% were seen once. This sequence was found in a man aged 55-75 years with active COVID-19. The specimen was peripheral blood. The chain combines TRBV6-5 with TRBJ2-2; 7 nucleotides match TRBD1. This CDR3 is CASSRQGSNTGELFF. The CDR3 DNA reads TGTGCCAGCAGTCGACAGGGTTCGAACACCGGGGAGCTGTTTTTT.